Below, 6 T cell receptor beta chains from the same sample are listed, as sequenced in a study of beta chain features in type 1 diabetes. Study conclusions and caveats: The study found moderately but significantly shorter TCRB CDR3s in all four CD4+ subsets of Type 1 diabetes patients.

Investigators reverse transcribed all isolated RNA, so they sequenced expressed TCRB transcripts. Using immunoSEQ multiplex PCR, the repertoire was profiled, and TCRdb retains in-frame clones only, with some absent. The sample carries fewer than 200,000 clones, approximately 10% recorded once. Their antigens are not known. Sequences were obtained from central memory CD4+ T cells from blood. The receptors come from a man aged 25-45 years with type 1 diabetes.

The gene calls are TRBV27 and TRBJ2-1, with 14 nucleotides matching TRBD2. Losses at the gene ends were 5 bases for V and 3 bases for J; bases not matched to a gene: 9. The germline V gene encodes CDR1 MNHEY and CDR2 SMNVEV (reference sequence). CDR3 length equals 18 residues. CDR3 residues: CASSRGTSGSSIYNEQFF. CDR3 DNA sequence: TGTGCCAGCAGTAGAGGGACTAGCGGGAGTTCTATCTACAATGAGCAGTTCTTC.

Only a few counts were recorded for this clone. This rearrangement joins TRBV4-3 to TRBJ2-7; D gene ambiguous. This CDR3 is 14 amino acids long. Germline loops: CDR1 LGHNA, CDR2 YSLEER. V lost 0 bases to trimming and J lost 1 base, with 7 bases between them. The DNA of the CDR3 is TGCGCCAGCAGCCAAGATCCACTTTCCTACGAGCAGTACTTC. This gives the protein CASSQDPLSYEQYF.

This clone was seen more than once but under ten times. V usage is TRBV11-1 and J usage is TRBJ2-1; 9 bases line up with TRBD1. The V and J ends lost 5 bases and 6 bases, in that order; junction bases with no gene match: 8. This CDR3 is 15 amino acids long. Per germline, CDR1 SGHAT and CDR2 FQDESV (reference sequence). CDR3: CASSPGTGSGNEQFF. For the CDR3, the DNA is TGTGCCAGCAGCCCCGGGACAGGGTCGGGCAATGAGCAGTTCTTC.

This clone has just a few counts. The chain is built from TRBV6-5 and TRBJ2-5; D is possibly TRBD1 (6 bases). Trimming removed 5 bases at V and 4 bases at J, with 17 bases between. The CDR3 spans 15 residues. Germline CDR1 is MNHEY and CDR2 is SVGAGI. The CDR3 reads CASSLQGQLRETQYF. In nucleotides, the CDR3 is TGTGCCAGCAGTCTACAGGGACAATTGAGAGAGACCCAGTACTTC.

This clone was counted a few times. This chain uses TRBV6-5 with TRBJ1-1, with 7 bases that match TRBD1. Germline loops: CDR1 MNHEY, CDR2 SVGAGI. The CDR3 covers 14 residues. The V gene end was trimmed by 5 bases and the J gene end by 2 bases; junction bases not matched to a gene: 5. This CDR3 reads CASSQRQGNTEAFF. CDR3 DNA sequence: TGTGCCAGCAGTCAGCGACAGGGAAACACTGAAGCTTTCTTT.

This clone was picked up a small number of times. The rearrangement uses TRBV23-1 and TRBJ1-1, with TRBD1 identical over 9 bases. TRBV23-1 carries the ORF label, with uncertain function. V shed 2 bases and J 1 base; nucleotides not matched to a gene: 11. The CDR3 is made up of 18 amino acids. The CDR3: CASSQTGGAGYGNTEAFF. The CDR3, as DNA: TGCGCCAGCAGTCAAACAGGGGGCGCCGGGTATGGGAACACTGAAGCTTTCTTT.